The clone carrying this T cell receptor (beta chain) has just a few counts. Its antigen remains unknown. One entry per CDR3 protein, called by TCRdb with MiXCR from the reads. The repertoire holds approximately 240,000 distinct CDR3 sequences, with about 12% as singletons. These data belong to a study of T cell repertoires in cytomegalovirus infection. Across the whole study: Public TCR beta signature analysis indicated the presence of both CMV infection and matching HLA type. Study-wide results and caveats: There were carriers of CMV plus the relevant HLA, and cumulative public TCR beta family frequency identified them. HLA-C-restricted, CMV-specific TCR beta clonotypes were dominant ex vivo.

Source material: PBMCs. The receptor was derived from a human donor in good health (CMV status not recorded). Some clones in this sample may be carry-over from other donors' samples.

This chain's CDR3 is CASSPRTSGRGAGANVLTF. The CDR3 DNA reads TGTGCCAGCAGCCCTAGGACTAGCGGACGGGGGGCAGGGGCCAACGTCCTGACTTTC. The V gene is TRBV6-5, the J gene TRBJ2-6; TRBD2 matches 10 bases. The CDR3 length is 19 residues. Per the germline V gene, CDR1 is MNHEY and CDR2 is SVGAGI. The J segment lost 4 bases and the V segment lost 6 bases, leaving 15 bases of the junction unmatched.